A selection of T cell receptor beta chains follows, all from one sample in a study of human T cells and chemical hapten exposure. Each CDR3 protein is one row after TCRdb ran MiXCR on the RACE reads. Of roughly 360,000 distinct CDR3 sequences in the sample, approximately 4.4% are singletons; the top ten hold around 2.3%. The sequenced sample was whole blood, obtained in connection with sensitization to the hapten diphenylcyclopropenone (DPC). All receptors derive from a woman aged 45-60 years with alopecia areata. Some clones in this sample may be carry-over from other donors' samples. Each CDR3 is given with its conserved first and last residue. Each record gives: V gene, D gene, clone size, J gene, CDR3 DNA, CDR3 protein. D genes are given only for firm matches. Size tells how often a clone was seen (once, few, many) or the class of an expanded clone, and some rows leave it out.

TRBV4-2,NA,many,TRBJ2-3,TGTGCCAGCAGCTCAGAGGCGACTAGAGGACAAGATACGCAGTATTTT,CASSSEATRGQDTQYF
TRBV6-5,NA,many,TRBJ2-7,TGTGCCAGCAGTTTGGGGACCCGCTACGAGCAGTACTTC,CASSLGTRYEQYF
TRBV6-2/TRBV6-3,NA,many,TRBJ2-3,TGTGCCAGCAGTTACGCACAGAGCACAGATACGCAGTATTTT,CASSYAQSTDTQYF
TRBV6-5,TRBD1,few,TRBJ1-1,TGTGCCAGCAGTTACTCACTTTTCTCCAGGGGGGGGGACACTGAAGCTTTCTTT,CASSYSLFSRGGDTEAFF
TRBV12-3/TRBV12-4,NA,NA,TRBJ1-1,TGTGCCAGCAAATTAACGAGCAAGGATGAAGCTTTCTTT,CASKLTSKDEAFF
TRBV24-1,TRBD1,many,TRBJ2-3,TGTGCCACCAGTGATTTGACAGGGGGACAGTATTTT,CATSDLTGGQYF
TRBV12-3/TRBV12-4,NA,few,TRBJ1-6,TGTGCCAGCACCCGCCTATACTCTTCACCCCTCCACTTT,CASTRLYSSPLHF
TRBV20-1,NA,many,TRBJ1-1,TGCAGTGCCGGGGCGGGCACTGAAGCTTTCTTT,CSAGAGTEAFF
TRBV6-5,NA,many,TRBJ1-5,TGTGCCAGCAGTCCCCGGGGTAGGAATCAGCCCCAGCATTTT,CASSPRGRNQPQHF
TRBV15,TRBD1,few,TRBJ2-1,TGTGCCACCACGGGACAGGGGGCCCCCTACAATGAGCAGTTCTTC,CATTGQGAPYNEQFF
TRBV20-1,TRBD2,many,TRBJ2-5,TGCAGTGCTAGAGCGCTGACTAGCGGGGGGGCTCCCGCTGAGACCCAGTACTTC,CSARALTSGGAPAETQYF
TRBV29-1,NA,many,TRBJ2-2,TGCAGCGTTGCATGGAACGCGAACACCGGGGAGCTGTTTTTT,CSVAWNANTGELFF
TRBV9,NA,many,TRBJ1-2,TGTGCCAGCAGCGTAATGGACAGTAACTATGGCTACACCTTC,CASSVMDSNYGYTF
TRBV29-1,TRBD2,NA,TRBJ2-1,TGCAGCGTCAACGGCCCTAGCGGGAGCTCCTACAATGAGCAGTTCTTC,CSVNGPSGSSYNEQFF
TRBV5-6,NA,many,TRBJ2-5,TGTGCCAGCAGCGCCGGGACGCAAGAGACCCAGTACTTC,CASSAGTQETQYF
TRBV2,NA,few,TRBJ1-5,TGTGCCAGCAGTGTAATGCCCCCGGGCAGGCAGCCCCAGCATTTT,CASSVMPPGRQPQHF
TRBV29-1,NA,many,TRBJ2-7,TGCAGCGTTGAAGATTCGGCCTACGAGCAGTACTTC,CSVEDSAYEQYF
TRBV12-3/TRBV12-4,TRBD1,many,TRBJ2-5,TGTGCCAGCAGTTTAGTGACAGGGGGGGCCGTAGAGACCCAGTACTTC,CASSLVTGGAVETQYF
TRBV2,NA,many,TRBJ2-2,TGTGCCAGCAGTGACCACCGAGGAACCGGGGAGCTGTTTTTT,CASSDHRGTGELFF
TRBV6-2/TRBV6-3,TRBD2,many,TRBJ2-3,TGTGCCAGCAGTAAGCCCTTCGGACTAGCGGGAGAAAAAGATACGCAGTATTTT,CASSKPFGLAGEKDTQYF
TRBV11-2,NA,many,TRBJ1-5,TGTGCCAGCAGCTTAGGCGACAGTAGCAATCAGCCCCAGCATTTT,CASSLGDSSNQPQHF
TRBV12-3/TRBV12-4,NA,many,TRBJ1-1,TGTGCCAGCACTCCCTTTTTTAAGGGGAACACTGAAGCTTTCTTT,CASTPFFKGNTEAFF
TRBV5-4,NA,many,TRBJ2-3,TGTGCCAGCAGCCCGGGGGGCCGTCGCACAGATACGCAGTATTTT,CASSPGGRRTDTQYF
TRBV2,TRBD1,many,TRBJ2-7,TGTGCCAGCAGTGAAGCGACGGGACAGGGGTATGAGCAGTACTTC,CASSEATGQGYEQYF
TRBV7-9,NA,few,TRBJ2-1,TGTGCCAGCAGCGCGGGGGCCCTATCGCATGAGCAGTTCTTC,CASSAGALSHEQFF
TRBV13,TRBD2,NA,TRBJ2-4,TGTGCCAGCAGCTCCTCTAGCGGGGGCTTAGCCAAAAACATTCAGTACTTC,CASSSSSGGLAKNIQYF
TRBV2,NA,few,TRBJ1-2,TGTGCCAGGGACACGCAAGGGGGTGACTATGGCTACACCTTC,CARDTQGGDYGYTF
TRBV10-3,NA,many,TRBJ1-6,TGTGCCATCAGTGATGGCAGCCGTTCACCCCTCCACTTT,CAISDGSRSPLHF
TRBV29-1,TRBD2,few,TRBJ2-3,TGCAGCGTTGAACGCGCGGGGGGGGCAGATACGCAGTATTTT,CSVERAGGADTQYF
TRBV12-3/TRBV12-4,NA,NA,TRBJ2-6,TGTGCCAGCAGTTTAGGGCCAGGGCTCGGAGGGGCCAACGTCCTGACTTTC,CASSLGPGLGGANVLTF
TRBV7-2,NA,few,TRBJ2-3,TGTGCCAGCAGTCGTCCTGGGGGAGATACGCAGTATTTT,CASSRPGGDTQYF
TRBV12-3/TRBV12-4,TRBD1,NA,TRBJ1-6,TGTGCCAGCAGTTTAGCTTCAACAGGGGTTCGGGGAAATTCACCCCTCCACTTT,CASSLASTGVRGNSPLHF
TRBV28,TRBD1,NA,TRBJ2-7,TGTGCCAGCAGTTCCCTTGGACAGGGGTCCCCCTACGAGCAGTACTTC,CASSSLGQGSPYEQYF
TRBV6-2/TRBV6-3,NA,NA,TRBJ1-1,TGTGCCAGCAGACAAGCCCGGGACCTCGGTCAGGGGACTGAAGCTTTCTTT,CASRQARDLGQGTEAFF
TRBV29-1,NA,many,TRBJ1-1,TGCAGCGTTGAGGTTTCAATGAACACTGAAGCTTTCTTT,CSVEVSMNTEAFF
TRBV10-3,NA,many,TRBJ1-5,TGTGCCATCAGTGGCGACAGGAACAATCAGCCCCAGCATTTT,CAISGDRNNQPQHF
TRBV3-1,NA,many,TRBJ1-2,TGTGCCAGCAGCCAAGGAAAAGGGGCTGGCTATGGCTACACCTTC,CASSQGKGAGYGYTF
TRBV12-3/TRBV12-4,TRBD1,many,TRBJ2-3,TGTGCCAGCAGTTTAAGTTCCACAGGGGGTGCGGATACGCAGTATTTT,CASSLSSTGGADTQYF
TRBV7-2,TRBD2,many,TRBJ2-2,TGTGCCAGCAGGGAGACTAGCGGGAGGGTGAACGGGGAGCTGTTTTTT,CASRETSGRVNGELFF
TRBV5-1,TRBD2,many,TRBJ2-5,TGCGCCAGCAGCTTGGAACTAGCGGGAGCCGAGACCCAGTACTTC,CASSLELAGAETQYF
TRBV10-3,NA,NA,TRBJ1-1,TGTGCCACGGGGGAGGGGAACACTGAAGCTTTCTTT,CATGEGNTEAFF
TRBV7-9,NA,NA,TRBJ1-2,TGTGCCAGCAGAGAAAGGCGGGACATACCCTATGGCTACACCTTC,CASRERRDIPYGYTF
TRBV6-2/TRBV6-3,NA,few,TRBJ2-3,TGTGCCAGCAGTTACCCGGAGAGGGGCGCAGATACGCAGTATTTT,CASSYPERGADTQYF
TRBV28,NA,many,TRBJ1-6,TGTGCCAGCAGTTTAAAACAGTGCGATTCACCCCTCCACTTT,CASSLKQCDSPLHF
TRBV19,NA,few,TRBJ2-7,TGTGCCAGTCAAGCAGGGATCTCCTACGAGCAGTACTTC,CASQAGISYEQYF
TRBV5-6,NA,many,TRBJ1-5,TGTGCCAGCAGCTTGGCGGACGGAAATCAGCCCCAGCATTTT,CASSLADGNQPQHF
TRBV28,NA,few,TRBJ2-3,TGTGCCAGCAGTCCCGTGGGCCCCACAGATACGCAGTATTTT,CASSPVGPTDTQYF
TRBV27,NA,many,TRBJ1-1,TGTGCCAGCAGTTTTTCACAGAAGAACACTGAAGCTTTCTTT,CASSFSQKNTEAFF
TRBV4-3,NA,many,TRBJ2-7,TGCGCCAGCAGCCAAGAGGCGGGCCCTAATTCCTACGAGCAGTACTTC,CASSQEAGPNSYEQYF